This passage covers 30 T cell receptor beta chains from one sample sequenced in a study of technical replicates of blood from several donors. Clones were sequenced by immunoSEQ multiplex PCR, and TCRdb holds only the in-frame ones, with some missing. Of about 89,000 clones detected, roughly 94% appear once; the ten largest clones hold around 0.22%. The sequencing sample was made of T cells isolated from PBMCs. The receptors stem from a human donor in good health.

The chain carries TRBV7-9 and TRBJ2-7; TRBD2 aligns across 10 bases. Trimming at V came to 1 base and at J to 7 bases, leaving 1 base not matched to a gene. Germline values: CDR1 SEHNR, CDR2 FQNEAQ (reference sequence). This CDR3 spans 13 amino acids. This chain's CDR3 is CASSLGLAGEQYF. The CDR3 DNA reads TGTGCCAGCAGCTTAGGACTAGCGGGTGAGCAGTACTTC.

V and J are TRBV28 and TRBJ1-4; possibly TRBD1 for D (5 bases). The CDR3 spans 15 residues. CDR1 and CDR2 (germline): MDHEN, SYDVKM. V dropped 8 bases and J dropped 8 bases, with 21 bases sitting between them. The CDR3 DNA reads TGTGCCAGCTTCCCTGGGGGGGAGAGTAACGAAAAACTGTTTTTT. It specifies CASFPGGESNEKLFF. The whole variable domain, filled in from reference TRBV28 and TRBJ1-4, reads DVKVTQSSRYLVKRTGEKVFLECVQDMDHENMFWYRQDPGLGLRLIYFSYDVKMKEKGDIPEGYSVSREKKERFSLILESASTNQTSMYLCASFPGGESNEKLFFGSGTQLSVL.

The gene calls are TRBV7-8 and TRBJ2-7, with TRBD1 identical over 8 bases. J lost 4 bases, V lost 5 bases, and 4 bases had no gene match. Germline V gene sequence: CDR1 SGHVS, CDR2 FQNEAQ. There are 13 residues in the CDR3. The CDR3 DNA reads as TGTGCCAGCAGCGGTCGGACAGGGTACGAGCAGTACTTC. This gives the protein CASSGRTGYEQYF.

This sequence joins TRBV19 and TRBJ1-5, with TRBD1 matching 9 bases. CDR1 is LNHDA and CDR2 is SQIVND in the germline V gene (reference sequence). Germline trimming cut 4 bases from V and 7 bases from J; bases unmatched to any gene: 8. The length of the CDR3 is 15 residues. CDR3 loop: CASSTGQGRGQPQHF. CDR3 nucleotides: TGTGCCAGTAGTACCGGACAGGGGAGAGGGCAGCCCCAGCATTTT. Based on the CDR3 plus reference TRBV19 and TRBJ1-5, the full variable domain is DGGITQSPKYLFRKEGQNVTLSCEQNLNHDAMYWYRQDPGQGLRLIYYSQIVNDFQKGDIAEGYSVSREKKESFPLTVTSAQKNPTAFYLCASSTGQGRGQPQHFGDGTRLSIL.

J is TRBJ2-1 and V is TRBV5-1, with a weak D call TRBD2 (5 bases). Trimming removed 0 bases at V and 0 bases at J, with 7 bases between. The CDR3 consists of 15 residues. Germline V gives CDR1 SGHRS, CDR2 YFSETQ. The CDR3 nucleotides read TGCGCCAGCAGCTTGGGGGAGAGCTCCTACAATGAGCAGTTCTTC. It codes for CASSLGESSYNEQFF. Drawing the rest from reference TRBV5-1 and TRBJ2-1, the complete variable domain is KAGVTQTPRYLIKTRGQQVTLSCSPISGHRSVSWYQQTPGQGLQFLFEYFSETQRNKGNFPGRFSGRQFSNSRSEMNVSTLELGDSALYLCASSLGESSYNEQFFGPGTRLTVL.

The CDR3 reads CASSQPTSGGKETQYF. The CDR3 region has the DNA TGCGCCAGCAGCCAACCGACTAGCGGGGGAAAAGAGACCCAGTACTTC. The chain is built from TRBV4-1 and TRBJ2-5, with 12 bases aligning to TRBD2. Germline V gene data show CDR1 as MGHRA and CDR2 as YSYEKL. This CDR3 region has 16 residues. Trimming cost V 2 bases and J 3 bases; bases outside gene matches: 4.

The chain uses TRBV4-1 and TRBJ2-1, with 13 bases matching TRBD2. This CDR3 contains 17 residues. Trimming removed 1 base from V and 9 bases from J; junction bases left unmatched: 9. The germline gives CDR1 MGHRA, CDR2 YSYEKL. The CDR3 region has the DNA TGCGCCAGCAGCCAAGTAACTAGCGGGGGGGCGTTAGGTGAGCAGTTCTTC. Amino acid sequence: CASSQVTSGGALGEQFF.

The rearrangement links TRBV18 to TRBJ2-7, with 9 bases identical to TRBD1. Germline CDR1 and CDR2: KGHSH and LQKENI. This CDR3 has 15 residues. The V segment lost 3 bases and the J segment 6 bases; nucleotides outside the gene matches: 9. The CDR3 DNA follows: TGTGCCAGCTCACCTGAAGGGACAGGGAGTGTCGAGCAGTACTTC. This translates into CASSPEGTGSVEQYF.

The J gene is TRBJ1-5, the V gene TRBV4-1, with D possibly TRBD1 on 6 matching bases. This CDR3 spans 15 amino acids. The V gene lost 1 base and the J gene lost 7 bases, with 14 bases spanning the gap. The germline gives CDR1 MGHRA, CDR2 YSYEKL. The CDR3 coding sequence is TGCGCCAGCAGCCAAGTCTGGCAGGGGAGACAGCCCCAGCATTTT. Protein sequence: CASSQVWQGRQPQHF.

This rearrangement joins TRBV10-3 to TRBJ1-3; TRBD1 agrees at 8 bases. The CDR3 totals 17 residues. Losses at the gene ends were 0 bases for V and 0 bases for J; bases not matched to a gene: 4. Germline CDR1 ENHRY, CDR2 SYGVKD. CDR3 in DNA: TGTGCCATCAGTGAGTCCGCAGGGGGCACCTCTGGAAACACCATATATTTT. It is translated as CAISESAGGTSGNTIYF.

This chain joins TRBV27 and TRBJ1-4; tentatively, D is TRBD1 (6 bases). Germline CDR1 reads MNHEY; CDR2 reads SMNVEV (reference sequence). The V end was cut by 6 bases, the J end by 5 bases, with 19 bases between. The CDR3 runs to 16 residues. The CDR3 DNA follows: TGTGCCAGCAGGGCAGGCTTAAGGACAGTCAATGAAAAACTGTTTTTT. Its translation is CASRAGLRTVNEKLFF.

The gene calls are TRBV28 and TRBJ1-2; no firm D call. Deletions cut 5 bases from V and 8 bases from J, with 18 bases between. The CDR3 has 14 residues. CDR1 is MDHEN and CDR2 is SYDVKM in the germline V gene. CDR3: CASSDPGMSLGYTF. Written as DNA, the CDR3 is TGTGCCAGCAGTGATCCCGGTATGTCTCTCGGCTACACCTTC.

This chain uses TRBV18 with TRBJ2-7; D is uncertain. Looked up from germline, CDR1 is KGHSH and CDR2 is LQKENI. The V gene lost 1 base and the J gene lost 3 bases, with 7 bases spanning the gap. CDR3 length: 13 residues. The CDR3 reads CASSPRANYEQYF. DNA for the CDR3: TGTGCCAGCTCACCACGGGCCAACTACGAGCAGTACTTC.

This clone was counted a single time. This chain uses TRBV30 with TRBJ1-6; 7 nucleotides agree with TRBD1. The germline CDR1 and CDR2 sequences are GTSNPN and SVGIG (reference sequence). This CDR3 has 16 amino acids. Unmatched junction bases numbered 12, after V lost 8 bases and J lost 2 bases. The CDR3 sequence is CARKGALGTYNSPLHF. The CDR3 DNA reads as TGTGCCCGGAAGGGGGCGCTCGGGACCTATAATTCACCCCTCCACTTT. Based on the CDR3 plus reference TRBV30 and TRBJ1-6, the full variable domain is SQTIHQWPATLVQPVGSPLSLECTVEGTSNPNLYWYRQAAGRGLQLLFYSVGIGQISSEVPQNLSASRPQDRQFILSSKKLLLSDSGFYLCARKGALGTYNSPLHFGNGTRLTVT.

The CDR3 DNA reads TGTGCCTGGAGTGTGGGCACTGGGGCCAACGTCCTGACTTTC. As protein: CAWSVGTGANVLTF. This sequence joins TRBV30 and TRBJ2-6; the D is unclear. The CDR3 loop spans 14 amino acids. Between the trimmed V and J ends, which lost 0 bases and 2 bases, there was a span of 5 bases. Germline V gene data show CDR1 as GTSNPN and CDR2 as SVGIG (reference sequence).

As to this clone: The junction does not match germline at one end; this may be a read error. J is TRBJ2-2 and V is TRBV7-7, with TRBD1 as a possible D gene (5 bases). Germline CDR1 reads SSHAT; CDR2 reads FNYEAQ (reference sequence). CDR3 length: 16 amino acids. The CDR3 DNA reads as TGTGCTAGCAGCTTAGCCCCAGGGCATTCGACCGGGGAGCTGTTTTTT. Its translation is CASSLAPGHSTGELFF.

V usage is TRBV5-6 and J usage is TRBJ2-7; D may be TRBD1 (5 bases). Germline CDR1 SGHDT, CDR2 YYEEEE. This CDR3 region has 15 residues. With 4 bases removed from V and 1 base from J, the gap between germline ends came to 15 bases. The CDR3 DNA reads TGTGCCAGCAGCGACGGCTACAGGATATCCTACGAGCAGTACTTC. Protein: CASSDGYRISYEQYF.

This rearrangement joins TRBV4-1 to TRBJ2-1; TRBD1 aligns across 9 bases. The J segment lost 9 bases and the V segment lost 3 bases, leaving 6 bases of the junction unmatched. The CDR3 runs to 14 residues. Germline lookup yields CDR1 MGHRA and CDR2 YSYEKL. DNA for the CDR3: TGCGCCAGCAGCCATCGGGACAGGGATTCTGAGCAGTTCTTC. It translates to CASSHRDRDSEQFF.

The chain is built from TRBV5-4 and TRBJ2-7; 7 nucleotides agree with TRBD1. CDR3 length equals 16 residues. Germline lookup yields CDR1 SGHNT and CDR2 YYREEE (reference sequence). V lost 3 bases and J lost 4; bases outside the gene matches: 13. The CDR3 protein is CASSSAGQAGSYEQYF. The CDR3 region has the DNA TGTGCCAGCAGCTCCGCAGGACAGGCCGGATCTTACGAGCAGTACTTC.

CDR3 region: CASSDGGAEGYTF. The CDR3 DNA is TGTGCCAGCAGTGATGGAGGGGCGGAAGGCTACACCTTC. The chain couples TRBV6-1 to TRBJ1-2; maybe TRBD1 (5 bases). The CDR3 is 13 amino acids. V was trimmed by 3 bases and J by 8 bases, leaving 13 bases between them. Per the germline V gene, CDR1 is MNHNS and CDR2 is SASEGT.

The chain joins TRBV27 to TRBJ1-1, with 7 bases aligning to TRBD1. The CDR3 loop spans 18 amino acids. Unmatched junction bases numbered 15, after V lost 5 bases and J lost 0 bases. CDR1 and CDR2 (germline): MNHEY, SMNVEV (reference sequence). The chain's CDR3 is CASSPPGGDRYMNTEAFF. Written as DNA, the CDR3 is TGTGCCAGCAGTCCCCCGGGAGGGGACAGATACATGAACACTGAAGCTTTCTTT.

The chain combines TRBV2 with TRBJ1-1; D unclear. V was trimmed by 11 bases and J by 1 base, leaving 11 bases between them. Germline V CDR1 and CDR2: SNHLY, FYNNEI. The CDR3 is 12 amino acids. The CDR3 loop reads CAGRTANTEAFF. The CDR3 DNA is TGTGCCGGAAGAACAGCGAACACTGAAGCTTTCTTT.

This sequence joins TRBV4-1 and TRBJ2-7, with D perhaps matching TRBD2 (5 bases). This CDR3 region has 16 residues. CDR1 and CDR2 (germline): MGHRA, YSYEKL. V lost 3 bases and J 6 bases, leaving 21 bases between the germline ends. For the CDR3, the DNA is TGCGCCAGCAGCCACGGTCCCACATCGGCTAGCTTCGAGCAGTACTTC. Its protein product is CASSHGPTSASFEQYF.

The rearrangement joins TRBV7-9 to TRBJ2-4; D is ambiguous. This CDR3 contains 12 residues. The V gene lost 3 bases and the J gene lost 4 bases, with 4 bases spanning the gap. CDR1 SEHNR and CDR2 FQNEAQ come from the germline V gene (reference sequence). The CDR3 spells CASSFGKNIQYF. Written as DNA, the CDR3 is TGTGCCAGCAGCTTCGGGAAAAACATTCAGTACTTC. Full variable domain (outside the CDR3, taken from reference TRBV7-9 and TRBJ2-4): DTGVSQNPRHKITKRGQNVTFRCDPISEHNRLYWYRQTLGQGPEFLTYFQNEAQLEKSRLLSDRFSAERPKGSFSTLEIQRTEQGDSAMYLCASSFGKNIQYFGAGTRLSVL.

CDR3 sequence (DNA): TGCGCCAGCAGCCAACCCCGACTAGTCGAGACCCAGTACTTC. It specifies CASSQPRLVETQYF. The chain couples TRBV4-1 to TRBJ2-5; a possible D gene is TRBD2 (6 bases). Germline values: CDR1 MGHRA, CDR2 YSYEKL. The CDR3 runs 14 residues. Deletions cut 2 bases from V and 5 bases from J, with 12 bases between.

This chain links TRBV7-8 with TRBJ1-3; 7 bases align to TRBD1. V gave up 5 bases and J gave up 6 bases; unmatched junction bases: 13. From germline, CDR1 is SGHVS and CDR2 FQNEAQ. The CDR3 is 16 amino acids. The CDR3 loop reads CASSPITGVKENTIYF. DNA of the CDR3: TGTGCCAGCAGCCCAATTACAGGGGTGAAGGAAAACACCATATATTTT.

This chain connects TRBV28 to TRBJ2-5; 10 bases match TRBD1. The CDR3 has 14 residues. V lost 7 bases, J lost 7 bases, and 9 bases stayed unmatched. CDR1 is MDHEN and CDR2 is SYDVKM in the germline V gene. The CDR3 here is CASIQGQGTGTQYF. The CDR3 DNA reads TGTGCCAGCATCCAGGGACAGGGGACGGGGACCCAGTACTTC. The variable domain in full, completed from reference TRBV28 and TRBJ2-5, reads DVKVTQSSRYLVKRTGEKVFLECVQDMDHENMFWYRQDPGLGLRLIYFSYDVKMKEKGDIPEGYSVSREKKERFSLILESASTNQTSMYLCASIQGQGTGTQYFGPGTRLLVL.

This clone was recorded only once. The chain is built from TRBV6-1 and TRBJ2-7, with 10 bases lining up with TRBD1. With V trimmed by 6 bases and J by 2 bases, 4 bases remained unmatched. Germline V gives CDR1 MNHNS, CDR2 SASEGT. The CDR3 contains 14 residues. This CDR3 is CASRRGQGAYEQYF. The CDR3 nucleotides read TGTGCCAGCAGAAGAGGACAGGGGGCCTACGAGCAGTACTTC.

V gene TRBV18 combines with J gene TRBJ1-2, with TRBD1 matching 10 bases. This CDR3 is 19 amino acids long. Per germline, CDR1 KGHSH and CDR2 LQKENI. V was pared by 5 bases and J by 4 bases, with 19 bases of the junction left unmatched. This chain's CDR3 is CASSTPGTGAFKVGYGYTF. Written as DNA, the CDR3 is TGTGCCAGCTCAACGCCCGGGACAGGGGCGTTTAAAGTAGGCTATGGCTACACCTTC.

The chain couples TRBV19 to TRBJ1-2; 9 nucleotides agree with TRBD1. CDR3 length: 14 amino acids. Germline V lookup: CDR1 LNHDA, CDR2 SQIVND (reference sequence). V was clipped by 6 bases and J by 7 bases; unmatched bases: 9. The CDR3 spells CASRLTGGLGGYTF. The CDR3, as DNA: TGTGCCAGTAGACTGACAGGGGGACTAGGTGGCTACACCTTC.